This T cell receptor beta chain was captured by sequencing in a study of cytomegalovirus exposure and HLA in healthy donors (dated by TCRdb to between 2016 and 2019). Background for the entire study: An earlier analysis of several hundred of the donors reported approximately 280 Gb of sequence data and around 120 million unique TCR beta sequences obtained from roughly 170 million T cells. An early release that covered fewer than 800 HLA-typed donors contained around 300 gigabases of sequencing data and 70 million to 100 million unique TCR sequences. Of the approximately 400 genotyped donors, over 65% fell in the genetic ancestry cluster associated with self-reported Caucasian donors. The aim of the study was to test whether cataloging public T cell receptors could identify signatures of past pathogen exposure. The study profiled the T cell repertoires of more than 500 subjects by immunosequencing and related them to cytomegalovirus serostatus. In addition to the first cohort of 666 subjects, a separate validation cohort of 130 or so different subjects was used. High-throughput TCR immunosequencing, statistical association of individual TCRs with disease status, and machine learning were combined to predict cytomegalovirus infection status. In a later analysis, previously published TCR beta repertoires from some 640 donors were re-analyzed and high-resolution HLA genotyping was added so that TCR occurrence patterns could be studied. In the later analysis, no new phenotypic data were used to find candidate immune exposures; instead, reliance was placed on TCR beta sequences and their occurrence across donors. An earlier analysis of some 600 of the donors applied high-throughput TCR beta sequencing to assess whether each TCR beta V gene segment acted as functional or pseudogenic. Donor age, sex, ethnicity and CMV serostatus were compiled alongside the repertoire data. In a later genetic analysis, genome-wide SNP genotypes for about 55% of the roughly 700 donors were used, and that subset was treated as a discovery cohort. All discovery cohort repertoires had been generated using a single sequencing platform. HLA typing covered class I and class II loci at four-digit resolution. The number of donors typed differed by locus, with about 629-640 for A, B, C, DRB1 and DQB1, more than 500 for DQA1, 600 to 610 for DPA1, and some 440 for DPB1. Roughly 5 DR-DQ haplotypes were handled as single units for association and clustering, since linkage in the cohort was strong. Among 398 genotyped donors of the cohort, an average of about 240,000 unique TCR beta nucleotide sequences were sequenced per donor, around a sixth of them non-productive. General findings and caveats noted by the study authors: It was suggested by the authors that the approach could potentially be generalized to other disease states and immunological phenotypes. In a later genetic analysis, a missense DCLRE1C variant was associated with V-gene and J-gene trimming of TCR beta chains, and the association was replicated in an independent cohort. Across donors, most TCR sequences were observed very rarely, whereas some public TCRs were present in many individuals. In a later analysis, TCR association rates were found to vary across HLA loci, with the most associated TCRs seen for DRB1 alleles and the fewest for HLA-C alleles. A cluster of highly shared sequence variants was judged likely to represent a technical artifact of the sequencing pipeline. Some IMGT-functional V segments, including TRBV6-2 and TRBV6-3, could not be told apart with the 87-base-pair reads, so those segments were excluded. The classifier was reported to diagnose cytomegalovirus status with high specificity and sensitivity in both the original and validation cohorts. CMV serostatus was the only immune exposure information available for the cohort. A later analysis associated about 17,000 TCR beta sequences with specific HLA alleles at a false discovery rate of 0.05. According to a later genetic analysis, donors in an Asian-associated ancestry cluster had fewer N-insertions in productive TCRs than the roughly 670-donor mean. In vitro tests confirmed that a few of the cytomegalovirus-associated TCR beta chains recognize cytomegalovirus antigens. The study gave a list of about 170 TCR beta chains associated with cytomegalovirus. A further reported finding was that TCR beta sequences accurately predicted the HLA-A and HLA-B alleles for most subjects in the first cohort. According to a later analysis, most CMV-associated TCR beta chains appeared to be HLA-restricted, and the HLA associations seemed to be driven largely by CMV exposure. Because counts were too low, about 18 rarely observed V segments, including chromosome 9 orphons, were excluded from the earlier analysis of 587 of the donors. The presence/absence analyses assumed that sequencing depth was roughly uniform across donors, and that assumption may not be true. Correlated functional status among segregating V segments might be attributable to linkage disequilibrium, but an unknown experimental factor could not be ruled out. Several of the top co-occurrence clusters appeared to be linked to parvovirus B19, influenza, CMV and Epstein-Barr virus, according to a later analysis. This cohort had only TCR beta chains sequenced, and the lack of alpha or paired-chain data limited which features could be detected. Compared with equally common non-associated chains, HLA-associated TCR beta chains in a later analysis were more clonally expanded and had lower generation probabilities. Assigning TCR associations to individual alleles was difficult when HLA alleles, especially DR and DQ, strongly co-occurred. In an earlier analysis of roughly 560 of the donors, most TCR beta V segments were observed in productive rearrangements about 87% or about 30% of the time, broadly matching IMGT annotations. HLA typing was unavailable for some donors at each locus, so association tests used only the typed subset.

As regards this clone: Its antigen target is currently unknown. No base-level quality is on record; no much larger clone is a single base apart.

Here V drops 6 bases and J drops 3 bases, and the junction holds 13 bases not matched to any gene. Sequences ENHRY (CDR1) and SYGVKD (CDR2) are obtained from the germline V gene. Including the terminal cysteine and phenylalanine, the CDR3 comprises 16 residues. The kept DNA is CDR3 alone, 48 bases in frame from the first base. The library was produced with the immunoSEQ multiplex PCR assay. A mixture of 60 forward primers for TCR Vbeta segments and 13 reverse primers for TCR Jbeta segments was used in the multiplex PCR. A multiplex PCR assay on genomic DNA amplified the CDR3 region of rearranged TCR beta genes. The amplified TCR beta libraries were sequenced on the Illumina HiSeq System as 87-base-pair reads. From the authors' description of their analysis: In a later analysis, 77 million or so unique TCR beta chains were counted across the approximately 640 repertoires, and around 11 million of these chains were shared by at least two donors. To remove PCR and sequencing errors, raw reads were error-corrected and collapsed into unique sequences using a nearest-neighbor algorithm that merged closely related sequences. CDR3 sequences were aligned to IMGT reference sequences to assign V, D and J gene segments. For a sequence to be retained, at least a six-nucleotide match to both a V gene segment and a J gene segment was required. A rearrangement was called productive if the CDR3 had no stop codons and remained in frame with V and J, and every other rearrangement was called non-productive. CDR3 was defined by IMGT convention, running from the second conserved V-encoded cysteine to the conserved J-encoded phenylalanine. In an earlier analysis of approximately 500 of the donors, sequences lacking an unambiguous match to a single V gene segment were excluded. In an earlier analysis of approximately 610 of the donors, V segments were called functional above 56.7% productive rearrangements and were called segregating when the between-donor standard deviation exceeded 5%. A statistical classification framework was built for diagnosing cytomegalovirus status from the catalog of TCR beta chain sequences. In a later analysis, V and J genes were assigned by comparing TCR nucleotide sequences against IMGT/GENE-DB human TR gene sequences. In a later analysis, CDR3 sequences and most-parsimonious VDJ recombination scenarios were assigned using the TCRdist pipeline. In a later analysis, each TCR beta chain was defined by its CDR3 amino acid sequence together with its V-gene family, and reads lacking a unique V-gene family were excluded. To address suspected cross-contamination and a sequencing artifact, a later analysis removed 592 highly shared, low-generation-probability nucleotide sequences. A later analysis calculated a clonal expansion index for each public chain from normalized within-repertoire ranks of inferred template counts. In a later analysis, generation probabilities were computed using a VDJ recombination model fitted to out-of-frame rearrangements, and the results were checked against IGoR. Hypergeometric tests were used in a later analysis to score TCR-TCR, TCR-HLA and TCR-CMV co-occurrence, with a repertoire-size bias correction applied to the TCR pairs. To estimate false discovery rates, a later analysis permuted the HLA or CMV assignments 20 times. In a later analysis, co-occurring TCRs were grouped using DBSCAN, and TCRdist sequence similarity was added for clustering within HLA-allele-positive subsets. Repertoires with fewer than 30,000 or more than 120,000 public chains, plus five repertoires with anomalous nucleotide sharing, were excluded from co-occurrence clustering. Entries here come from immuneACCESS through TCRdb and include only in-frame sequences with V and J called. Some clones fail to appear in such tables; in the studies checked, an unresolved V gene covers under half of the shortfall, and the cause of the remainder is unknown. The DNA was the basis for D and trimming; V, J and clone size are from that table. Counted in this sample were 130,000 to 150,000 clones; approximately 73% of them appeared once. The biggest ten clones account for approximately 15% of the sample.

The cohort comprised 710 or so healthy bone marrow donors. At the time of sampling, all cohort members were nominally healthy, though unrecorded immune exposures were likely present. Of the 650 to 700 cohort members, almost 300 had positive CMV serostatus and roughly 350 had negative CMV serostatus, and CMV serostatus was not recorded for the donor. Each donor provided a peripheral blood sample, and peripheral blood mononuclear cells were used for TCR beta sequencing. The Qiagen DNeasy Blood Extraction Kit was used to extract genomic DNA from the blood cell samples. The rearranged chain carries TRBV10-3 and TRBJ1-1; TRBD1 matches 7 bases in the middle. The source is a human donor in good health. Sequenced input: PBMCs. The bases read TGTGCCATCAGCGGGGGAACCGGGACAGAGCACACTGAAGCTTTCTTT. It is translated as CAISGGTGTEHTEAFF.